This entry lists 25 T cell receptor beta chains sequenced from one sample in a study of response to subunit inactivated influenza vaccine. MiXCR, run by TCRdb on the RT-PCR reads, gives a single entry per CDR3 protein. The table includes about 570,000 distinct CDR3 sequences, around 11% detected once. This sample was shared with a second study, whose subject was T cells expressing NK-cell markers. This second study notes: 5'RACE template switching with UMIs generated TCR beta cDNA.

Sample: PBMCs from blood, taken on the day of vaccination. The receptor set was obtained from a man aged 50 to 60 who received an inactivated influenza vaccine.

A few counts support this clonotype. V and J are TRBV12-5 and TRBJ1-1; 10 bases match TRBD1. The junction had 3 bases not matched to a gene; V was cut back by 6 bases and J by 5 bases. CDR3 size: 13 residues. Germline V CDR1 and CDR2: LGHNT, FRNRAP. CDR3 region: CASGTGGFTEAFF. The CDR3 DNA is TGTGCTAGTGGGACAGGGGGCTTTACTGAAGCTTTCTTT.

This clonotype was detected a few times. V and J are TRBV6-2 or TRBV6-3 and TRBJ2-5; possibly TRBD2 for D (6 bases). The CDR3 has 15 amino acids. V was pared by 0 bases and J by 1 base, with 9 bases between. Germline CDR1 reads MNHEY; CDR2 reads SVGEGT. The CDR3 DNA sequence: TGTGCCAGCAGTTACTCGGCGGGGACCCAAGAGACCCAGTACTTC. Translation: CASSYSAGTQETQYF.

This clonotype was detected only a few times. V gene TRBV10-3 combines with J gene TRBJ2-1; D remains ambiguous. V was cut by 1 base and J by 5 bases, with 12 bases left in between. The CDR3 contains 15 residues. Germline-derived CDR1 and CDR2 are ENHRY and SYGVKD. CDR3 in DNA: TGTGCCATCAGTGAGTTTAGTCCCCCACACAATGAGCAGTTCTTC. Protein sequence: CAISEFSPPHNEQFF.

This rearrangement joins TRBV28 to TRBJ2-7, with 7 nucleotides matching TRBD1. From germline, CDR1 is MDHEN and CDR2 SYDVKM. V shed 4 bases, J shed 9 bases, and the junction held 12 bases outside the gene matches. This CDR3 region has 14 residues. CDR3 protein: CASSSPGQLSRQYF. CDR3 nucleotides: TGTGCCAGCAGTTCGCCGGGACAGTTAAGTAGGCAGTACTTC.

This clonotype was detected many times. DNA of the CDR3: TGTGCCAGCAATCCGGGGACGGGGGTGGATGAAAAACTGTTTTTT. This codes for CASNPGTGVDEKLFF. The V call is TRBV12-3 or TRBV12-4, the J call TRBJ1-4; weak D call: TRBD1 (5 bases). Trimming cost V 7 bases and J 6 bases, with 18 bases left between them. This CDR3 has 15 amino acids.

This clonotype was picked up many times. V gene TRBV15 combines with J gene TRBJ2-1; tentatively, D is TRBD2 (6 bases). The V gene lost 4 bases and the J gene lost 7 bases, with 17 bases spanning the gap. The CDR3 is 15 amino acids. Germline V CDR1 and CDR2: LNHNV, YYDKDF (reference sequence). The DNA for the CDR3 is TGTGCCACCAGCACGGGGGTCACCACAAGTAATGAGCAGTTCTTC. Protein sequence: CATSTGVTTSNEQFF.

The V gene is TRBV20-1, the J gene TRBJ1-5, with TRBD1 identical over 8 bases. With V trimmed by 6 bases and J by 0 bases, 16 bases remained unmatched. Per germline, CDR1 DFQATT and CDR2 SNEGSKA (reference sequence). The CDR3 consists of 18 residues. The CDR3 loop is CSAARTGKKAYSNQPQHF. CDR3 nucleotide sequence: TGCAGTGCGGCACGGACAGGGAAGAAGGCATATAGCAATCAGCCCCAGCATTTT.

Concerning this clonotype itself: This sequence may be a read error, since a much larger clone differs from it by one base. The DNA of the CDR3 is TGTGCCAGCAGTTTATGTGTTCAGATATTCCAAGAGACCCAGTACTTC. It translates to CASSLCVQIFQETQYF. The V and J genes are TRBV12-3 or TRBV12-4 and TRBJ2-5; D ambiguous. CDR3 length equals 16 residues. The germline V and J ends were trimmed by 2 bases and 1 base, with 14 bases remaining between them.

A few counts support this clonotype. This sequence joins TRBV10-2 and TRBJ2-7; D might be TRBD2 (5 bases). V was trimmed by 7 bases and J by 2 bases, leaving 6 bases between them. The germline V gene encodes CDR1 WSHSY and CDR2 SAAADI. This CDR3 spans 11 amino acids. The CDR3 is CASKEAYEQYF. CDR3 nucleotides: TGCGCCAGCAAGGAGGCCTACGAGCAGTACTTC.

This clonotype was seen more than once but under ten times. The CDR3 bases are TGCAGTGCGTCGCCAGGGGCGAACACCGGGGAGCTGTTTTTT. It encodes CSASPGANTGELFF. The J gene is TRBJ2-2, the V gene TRBV20-1; maybe TRBD1 (6 bases). CDR3 length: 14 residues. V was pared by 6 bases and J by 0 bases, with 11 bases between. The germline V gene has CDR1 DFQATT and CDR2 SNEGSKA (reference sequence).

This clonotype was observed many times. The chain's CDR3 is CATRRTGAGELFF. CDR3 nucleotide sequence: TGTGCCACCAGACGCACAGGGGCCGGGGAGCTGTTTTTT. The chain has TRBV24-1 and TRBJ2-2, with 7 bases fitting TRBD1. The trim removed 7 bases at V and 6 bases at J, leaving 4 bases unmatched. The CDR3 runs to 13 residues. Germline V gives CDR1 KGHDR, CDR2 SFDVKD.

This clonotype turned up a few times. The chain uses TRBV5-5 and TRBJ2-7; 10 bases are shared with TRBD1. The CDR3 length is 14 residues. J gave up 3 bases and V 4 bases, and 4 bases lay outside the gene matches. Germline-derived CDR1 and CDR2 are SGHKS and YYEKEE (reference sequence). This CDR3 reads CASSRDRGIYEQYF. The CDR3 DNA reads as TGTGCCAGCAGCCGGGACAGGGGAATCTACGAGCAGTACTTC.

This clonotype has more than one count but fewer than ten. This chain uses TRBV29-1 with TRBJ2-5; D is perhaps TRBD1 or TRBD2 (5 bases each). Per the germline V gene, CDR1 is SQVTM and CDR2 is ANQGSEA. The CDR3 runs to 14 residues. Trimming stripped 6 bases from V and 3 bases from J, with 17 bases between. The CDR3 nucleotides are TGCAGCGTACCAAGGGACGGCTGGAAAGAGACCCAGTACTTC. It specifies CSVPRDGWKETQYF.

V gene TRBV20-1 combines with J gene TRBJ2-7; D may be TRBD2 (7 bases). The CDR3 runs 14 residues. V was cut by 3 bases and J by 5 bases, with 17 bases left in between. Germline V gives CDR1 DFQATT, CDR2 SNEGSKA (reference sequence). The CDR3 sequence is CSASLSGGLDEQYF. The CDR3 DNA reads TGCAGTGCTAGCCTCTCCGGGGGGCTAGACGAGCAGTACTTC.

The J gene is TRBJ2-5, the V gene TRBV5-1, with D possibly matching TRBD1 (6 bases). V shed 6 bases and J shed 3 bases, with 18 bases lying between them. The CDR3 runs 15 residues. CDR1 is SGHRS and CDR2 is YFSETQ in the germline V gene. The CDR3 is CASTPHGQGKETQYF. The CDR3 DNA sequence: TGCGCCAGCACTCCCCATGGGCAGGGGAAAGAGACCCAGTACTTC.

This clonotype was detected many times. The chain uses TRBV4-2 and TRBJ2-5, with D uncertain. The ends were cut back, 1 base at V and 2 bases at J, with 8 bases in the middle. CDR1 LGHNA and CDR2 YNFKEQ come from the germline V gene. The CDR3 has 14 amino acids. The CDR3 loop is CASSQGVYQETQYF. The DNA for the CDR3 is TGTGCCAGCAGCCAAGGAGTATATCAAGAGACCCAGTACTTC.

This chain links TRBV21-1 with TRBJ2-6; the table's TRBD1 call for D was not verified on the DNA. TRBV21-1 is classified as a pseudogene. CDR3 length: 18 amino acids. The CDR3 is CASSQTTPAGSGANVLTF. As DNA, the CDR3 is TGTGCCAGCAGCCAAACTACCCCCGCAGGGAGTGGGGCCAACGTCCTGACTTTC.

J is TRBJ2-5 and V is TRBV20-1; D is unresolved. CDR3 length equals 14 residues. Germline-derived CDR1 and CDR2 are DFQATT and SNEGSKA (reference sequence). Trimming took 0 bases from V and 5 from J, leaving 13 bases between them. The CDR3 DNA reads TGCAGTGCTAGAGATCGGCAGGAGAATGAGACCCAGTACTTC. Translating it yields CSARDRQENETQYF.

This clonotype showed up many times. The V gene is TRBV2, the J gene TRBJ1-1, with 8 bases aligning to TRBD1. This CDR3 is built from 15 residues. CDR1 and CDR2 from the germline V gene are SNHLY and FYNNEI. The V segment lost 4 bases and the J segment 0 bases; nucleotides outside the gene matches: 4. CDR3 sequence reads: CASSGDRQMNTEAFF. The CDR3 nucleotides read TGTGCCAGCAGTGGGGACAGGCAAATGAACACTGAAGCTTTCTTT.

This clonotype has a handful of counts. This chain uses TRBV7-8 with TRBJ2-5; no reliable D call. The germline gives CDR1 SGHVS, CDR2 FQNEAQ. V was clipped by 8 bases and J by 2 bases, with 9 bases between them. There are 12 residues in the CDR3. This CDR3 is CASLGRQETQYF. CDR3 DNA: TGTGCCAGCCTAGGCAGGCAAGAGACCCAGTACTTC.

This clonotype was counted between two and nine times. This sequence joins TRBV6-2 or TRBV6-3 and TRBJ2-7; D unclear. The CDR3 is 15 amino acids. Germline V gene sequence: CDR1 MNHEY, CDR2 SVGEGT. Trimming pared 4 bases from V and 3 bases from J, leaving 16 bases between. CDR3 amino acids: CASSSVISRFYEQYF. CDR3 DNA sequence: TGTGCCAGCAGTTCTGTCATTTCACGGTTCTACGAGCAGTACTTC.

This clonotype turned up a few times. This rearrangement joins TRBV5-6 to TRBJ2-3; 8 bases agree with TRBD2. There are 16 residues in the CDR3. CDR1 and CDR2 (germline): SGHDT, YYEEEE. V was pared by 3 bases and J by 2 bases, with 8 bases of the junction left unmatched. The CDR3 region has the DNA TGTGCCAGCAGCTCCTCTAGCGGGCCCGTCACAGATACGCAGTATTTT. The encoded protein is CASSSSSGPVTDTQYF.

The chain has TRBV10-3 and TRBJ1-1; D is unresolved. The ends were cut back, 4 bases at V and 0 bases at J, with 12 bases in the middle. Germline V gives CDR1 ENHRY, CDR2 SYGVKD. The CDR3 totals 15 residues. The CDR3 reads CAISGDNSMNTEAFF. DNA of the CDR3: TGTGCCATCAGTGGGGATAACAGTATGAACACTGAAGCTTTCTTT.

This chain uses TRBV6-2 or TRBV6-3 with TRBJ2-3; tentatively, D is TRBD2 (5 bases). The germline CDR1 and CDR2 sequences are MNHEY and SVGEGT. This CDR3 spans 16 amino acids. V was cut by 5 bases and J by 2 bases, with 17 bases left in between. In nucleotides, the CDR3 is TGTGCCAGCAGTCGTTCCCGGACTCACGACACAGATACGCAGTATTTT. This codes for CASSRSRTHDTDTQYF.

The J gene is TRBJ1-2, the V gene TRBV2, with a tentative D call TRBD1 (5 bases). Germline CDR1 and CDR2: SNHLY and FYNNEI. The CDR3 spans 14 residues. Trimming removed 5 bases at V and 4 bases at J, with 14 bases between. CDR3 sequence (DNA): TGTGCCAGCAGTCAGTCCGGGACGTCCTATGGCTACACCTTC. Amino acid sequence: CASSQSGTSYGYTF.